This T cell receptor beta chain was identified during a study of molecular identifiers for immune sequencing clone quantification. This clonotype appeared many times. This CDR3 has 13 amino acids. The germline V and J ends were trimmed by 4 bases and 2 bases, with 6 bases remaining between them. CDR1 is SGHDN and CDR2 is FVKESK in the germline V gene. TCRdb re-called the PCR reads through MiXCR, storing one row per CDR3 protein. The sample holds some 41,000 distinct CDR3 sequences, about 18% seen once. The sequenced sample was naive CD8+ T cells from blood, with Jurkat cell RNA spiked in. The subset here: FACS-sorted CD8+CD4-CCR7+CD45RA+ naive T cells. This clonotype originated in a human donor in good health. Some libraries in this study had Jurkat cell RNA spiked in. The V gene is TRBV14, the J gene TRBJ2-1; D unclear. CDR3 DNA: TGTGCCAGCAGCCCCGGTGCCTACAATGAGCAGTTCTTC. It is translated as CASSPGAYNEQFF.